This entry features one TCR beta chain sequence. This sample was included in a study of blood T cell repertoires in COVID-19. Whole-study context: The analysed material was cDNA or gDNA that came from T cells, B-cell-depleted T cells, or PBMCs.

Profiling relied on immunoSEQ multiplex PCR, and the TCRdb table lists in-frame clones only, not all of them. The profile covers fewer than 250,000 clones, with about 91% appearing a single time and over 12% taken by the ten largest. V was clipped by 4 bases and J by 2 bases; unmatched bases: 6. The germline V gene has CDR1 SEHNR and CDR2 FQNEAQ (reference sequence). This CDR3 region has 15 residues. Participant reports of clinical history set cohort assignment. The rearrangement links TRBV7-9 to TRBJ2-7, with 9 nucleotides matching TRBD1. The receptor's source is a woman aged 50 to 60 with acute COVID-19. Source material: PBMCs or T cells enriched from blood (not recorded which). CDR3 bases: TGTGCCAGCAGCTCGGACAGGGGAGACACCTACGAGCAGTACTTC. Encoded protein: CASSSDRGDTYEQYF.